This entry describes one TCR beta chain. This entry is derived from a study of shared clonotypes between healthy human individuals. The method was immunoSEQ multiplex PCR; TCRdb's version includes in-frame clones alone and lacks a portion of them. The sample records 2 million to 2.5 million clones, about 94% being singletons. The TCR was taken from a young man in good health. The material sequenced was naive CD4+ T cells sorted from blood. Subset in this sample: CD45RA+ positively selected.

In DNA, the CDR3 is TGTGCCAGCTCACCACCCGACGGACTAGCGGGGGCCTACGAGCAGTACTTC. Translation: CASSPPDGLAGAYEQYF. The chain has TRBV18 and TRBJ2-7; 13 nucleotides line up with TRBD2. J gave up 2 bases and V 0 bases, and 4 bases lay outside the gene matches. The CDR3 runs 17 residues. Germline-derived CDR1 and CDR2 are KGHSH and LQKENI. Looking up the rest from reference TRBV18 and TRBJ2-7 gives the full variable domain: NAGVMQNPRHLVRRRGQEARLRCSPMKGHSHVYWYRQLPEEGLKFMVYLQKENIIDESGMPKERFSAEFPKEGPSILRIQQVVRGDSAAYFCASSPPDGLAGAYEQYFGPGTRLTVT.